A selection of T cell receptor beta chains follows, all from one sample in a study of shared clonotypes between healthy human individuals. Produced via immunoSEQ multiplex PCR; TCRdb's table is partial and in-frame only. The sample lists roughly 2.5 million clones; just over 90% were seen once. The material sequenced was naive CD4+ T cells sorted from blood. All receptors derive from a man aged 18 to 30 in good health. Both conserved end residues are part of each CDR3. D genes are given only for firm matches. A row's size may be missing; if present it is once, few, many or a size class.

15,TRBD2,TRBJ2-5,NA,TRBV7-8,TGTGCCAGCAGCCCGGAGGGCCTGGGGGGGGAGACCCAGTACTTC,CASSPEGLGGETQYF
15,NA,TRBJ2-2,few,TRBV12-5,TGTGCTAGTGGTTTGATAACAGCGAACACCGGGGAGCTGTTTTTT,CASGLITANTGELFF
16,TRBD2,TRBJ2-3,NA,TRBV9,TGTGCCAGCAGCGTAGCGGGAGGGTTCGAGACAGATACGCAGTATTTT,CASSVAGGFETDTQYF
15,NA,TRBJ2-1,NA,TRBV10-2,TGCGCCAGCAGTGAGTTGAGCGGGTCCTACAATGAGCAGTTCTTC,CASSELSGSYNEQFF
13,NA,TRBJ1-2,NA,TRBV5-4,TGTGCCAGCAGCGCAGACAGCTCGGGGGGCTACACCTTC,CASSADSSGGYTF
16,TRBD1,TRBJ1-3,NA,TRBV10-3,TGTGCCATCAGTCAGACAGGGCTAGAATCTGGAAACACCATATATTTT,CAISQTGLESGNTIYF
15,NA,TRBJ1-1,NA,TRBV6-1,TGTGCCAGCACTACACCTGGGGCTGGCAACACTGAAGCTTTCTTT,CASTTPGAGNTEAFF
14,TRBD1,TRBJ1-1,NA,TRBV6-5,TGTGCCAGCAATGTGACCCCGGGACAGGGAAAAGCTTTCTTT,CASNVTPGQGKAFF
16,NA,TRBJ1-6,few,TRBV18,TGTGCCAGCTCACCTCTCTTCGCAGGGGACGGGTCACCCCTCCACTTT,CASSPLFAGDGSPLHF
12,TRBD2,TRBJ2-1,NA,TRBV11-3,TGTGCCAGCAGTAGCGGGCCCAATGAGCAGTTCTTC,CASSSGPNEQFF
13,NA,TRBJ1-2,NA,TRBV15,TGTGCCACCAGCCCTAGAGGGCCTTATGGCTACACCTTC,CATSPRGPYGYTF
13,NA,TRBJ1-1,NA,TRBV6-5,TGTGCCAGCAGTTACTCCATATCCACTGAAGCTTTCTTT,CASSYSISTEAFF
13,NA,TRBJ1-6,few,TRBV2,TGTGCCAGCACGGCCCAGAATAATTCACCCCTCCACTTT,CASTAQNNSPLHF
14,TRBD2,TRBJ2-7,NA,TRBV10-1,TGCGCCAGCAGTGGGGGACTAGCCAAGAACGAGCAGTACTTC,CASSGGLAKNEQYF